This TCR beta chain was identified in a study of neurological immune-mediated disorders. Findings and limits, study-wide: Expanded clones shared no identical CDR3 amino acid sequences across subjects, which suggested private TCR-beta repertoires in all groups.

In germline, CDR1 is MNHEY, CDR2 SVGAGI. Trimming cost V 6 bases and J 4 bases, with 13 bases left between them. This CDR3 comprises 14 residues. This clonotype was picked up many times. Its target is not known. Indicated time point: longitudinal time-point 3. 5'RACE with 10-nucleotide random UMIs generated the cDNA. TCRdb re-analysed the 5' RACE reads in MiXCR, keeping a single row per CDR3 protein. The profile shows 84,000 or so distinct CDR3 sequences, around 4% of them singletons. The clonotype was recovered from a woman aged 55 to 70 with multiple sclerosis. Sequences were obtained from PBMCs. The chain is built from TRBV6-5 and TRBJ1-5, with TRBD1 as a possible D gene (5 bases). CDR3 bases: TGTGCCAGCAGAAGGGGAGTGTCAAATCAGCCCCAGCATTTT. Its protein is CASRRGVSNQPQHF.